This TCR beta chain comes out of a study of shared clonotypes between healthy human individuals. The overall study: A donor's plate count was three for CD4 naive and three for CD4 memory; CD8 naive had two and CD8 memory one. Findings of the study overall: Rarefaction gave evidence that sorted-subset sequencing remained incomplete despite large depth.

CDR1 and CDR2 (germline): MDHEN, SYDVKM. Trimming stripped 3 bases from V and 6 bases from J, with 19 bases between. The CDR3 has 16 amino acids. The donors, all of them Caucasian adults, lived in Nashville, Tennessee. Original analysis: Filtering differed because ImmunoSEQ produced junction-only sequences that carried no quality scores. Using immunoSEQ multiplex PCR, the repertoire was profiled, and TCRdb retains in-frame clones only, with some absent. Clonal size and the V and J genes are those of that table, whereas D and trimming came from the DNA. The sample has roughly 2.2 million clones, 92% seen once. On this clone: What it binds is unknown.

The source of this sequence is a man aged 18 to 29 in good health. Some clones in this sample may be carry-over from other donors' samples. The sample comprised naive CD4+ T cells from PBMCs. Stated subset: CD45RA+ positively selected. This rearrangement joins TRBV28 to TRBJ2-3, with D perhaps matching TRBD2 (6 bases). Here the CDR3 DNA reads TGTGCCAGCAGTTTCTTGGGCGGGAATTCCCGGGATACGCAGTATTTT. This translates into CASSFLGGNSRDTQYF.